This TCR beta chain originates from a study of neurological immune-mediated disorders. Germline V lookup: CDR1 SEHNR, CDR2 FQNEAQ (reference sequence). The V segment lost 5 bases and the J segment 11 bases; nucleotides outside the gene matches: 11. This CDR3 is built from 13 residues. The sample holds many counts of this clonotype. Each CDR3 protein gets one entry after TCRdb re-called the 5' RACE reads with MiXCR. The table lists tens of thousands of distinct CDR3 sequences, approximately 15% of them singletons. Noted time point: longitudinal time-point 1 (baseline). The material sequenced was PBMCs. The chain links TRBV7-9 to TRBJ1-2; 7 bases align to TRBD1. The sequence was collected from a female donor with HTLV-1-associated myelopathy (HAM/TSP). CDR3 loop: CASSPGRQGEYTF. The CDR3 DNA sequence: TGTGCCAGCAGCCCGGGCCGACAGGGAGAATACACCTTC. The full variable domain, completed using reference TRBV7-9 and TRBJ1-2, is DTGVSQNPRHKITKRGQNVTFRCDPISEHNRLYWYRQTLGQGPEFLTYFQNEAQLEKSRLLSDRFSAERPKGSFSTLEIQRTEQGDSAMYLCASSPGRQGEYTFGSGTRLTVV.